This T cell receptor beta chain was sequenced in a study of blood T cell repertoires in COVID-19. Turning to the study itself: Samples came from the United States, Italy and Spain, spanning acute and convalescent COVID-19. T cells, B-cell-depleted T cells, or PBMCs provided the cDNA or gDNA that served as material.

Authors' methods: Estimation of nucleated cell counts relied on the amplification of reference gene primers. Clones were read by immunoSEQ multiplex PCR, and TCRdb kept only the in-frame ones, dropping some. The DNA was the basis for D and trimming; V, J and clone size are from that table. The sample shows over 200,000 clones, roughly nine tenths of them seen only once. V shed 3 bases and J shed 4 bases, with 10 bases lying between them. The CDR3 contains 13 residues. CDR1 is SGHNT, CDR2 YYREEE, per germline (reference sequence). This receptor was identified in a man in his forties or fifties with acute or convalescent COVID-19. Sequencing input: peripheral blood. The chain couples TRBV5-4 to TRBJ1-2; no clear D. The CDR3 loop reads CASSSGSPYGYTF. DNA for the CDR3: TGTGCCAGCAGCTCGGGTTCACCCTATGGCTACACCTTC.